These T cell receptor beta chains were read from a single sample in a study of lymphopenia after photon versus proton radiotherapy. Sequenced by immunoSEQ multiplex PCR; TCRdb stores in-frame clones only, minus some. The repertoire consists of tens of thousands of clones, with more than 75% occurring once and the leading ten covering around 0.81%. The sample consisted of peripheral blood, taken from a patient treated with photon-based radiotherapy. These receptors were taken from a woman aged 50 to 60 with cholangiocarcinoma. The conserved cysteine and the conserved F or W are not part of the CDR3 here. The order of the fields is CDR3 length, V gene, CDR3 protein.

13 TRBV7-9 ASSRTGSVQETQY
11 TRBV6-6 ASSYGTHTEAF
13 TRBV14 ASSLRPTGTDTQY
12 TRBV6-5 ASSKDRGSETQY
13 TRBV6-5 ASSYPNEGNQPQH
12 TRBV2 ASSPGGTTGELF
13 TRBV7-2 ASSLTGQGAYEQY
12 TRBV7-9 ATTWTDRLSGYT
9 TRBV6-1 ASGHTDTQY
17 TRBV7-9 ASASTAGQGLNSNQPQH
12 TRBV28 ATANSLATDTQY
12 TRBV27 AIPLGEEVYEQY
11 TRBV5-1 ASSLGLDEKLF
18 TRBV5-1 ASSLFPGQEGSSGANVLT
13 TRBV19 ASSLRDRYNEKLF
12 TRBV13 ASTTGGGVGELF
13 TRBV13 ASSLRQISGNTIY
14 TRBV27 ASSLQAGQKGNGYT
12 TRBV5-4 ASSLVTTTDTQY
10 TRBV2 ASSEIRIDSF
15 TRBV27 ASSLGVGQSNTGELF
12 TRBV6-1 ASSVGQTNEKLF
12 TRBV19 ASQRGGPGNTIY